This TCR beta chain was documented in a study of monozygotic twins with inflammatory bowel disease. Notes on the study in general: Different T cell subtypes could not be distinguished. No detectable difference in repertoire similarity separated concordant from discordant twins, possibly as a result of limited power.

UMIs with a 6-nucleotide sample barcode were added by template switching. Nested PCRs of around 15 and 10 cycles, two in total, were run on TCRalpha and TCRbeta cDNA. After re-calling the 5' RACE reads, TCRdb lists one entry per CDR3 protein, DNA absent. The sample holds hundreds of thousands of distinct CDR3 sequences. With respect to this clonotype: Its antigen is unidentified.

This TCR came from a human donor with ulcerative colitis or Crohn's disease, or a healthy co-twin of an affected twin (not recorded which). What was sequenced was blood.

CDR3 residues: CASNLQGGGSYEQYF. V is TRBV6-1 and J is TRBJ2-7; TCRdb proposes TRBD1, but this gene call is untestable without DNA. CDR1 and CDR2 (germline): MNHNS, SASEGT. CDR3 length: 15 amino acids.